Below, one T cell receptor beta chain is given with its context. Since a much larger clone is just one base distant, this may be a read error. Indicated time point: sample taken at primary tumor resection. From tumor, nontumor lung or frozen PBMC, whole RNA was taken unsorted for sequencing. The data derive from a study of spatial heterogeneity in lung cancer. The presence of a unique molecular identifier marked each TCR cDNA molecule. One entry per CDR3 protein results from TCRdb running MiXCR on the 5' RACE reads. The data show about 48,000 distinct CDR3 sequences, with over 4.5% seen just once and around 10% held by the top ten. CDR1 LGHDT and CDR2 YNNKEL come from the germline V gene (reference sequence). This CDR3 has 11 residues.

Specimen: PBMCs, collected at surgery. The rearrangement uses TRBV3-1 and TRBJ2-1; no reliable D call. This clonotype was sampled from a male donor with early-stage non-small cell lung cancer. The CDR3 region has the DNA TGTTCCAGCAGCCACGCTCGAGAGCAGTTCTTC. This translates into CSSSHAREQFF.